This TCR beta chain is from a study of cytomegalovirus exposure and HLA in healthy donors. V lost 2 bases and J lost 2; bases outside the gene matches: 6. This CDR3 is 16 amino acids long. Germline V CDR1 and CDR2: SNHLY, FYNNEI. Whole-study results and caveats: It was likely that a cluster of highly shared sequence variants was a sequencing artifact. Solely CMV serostatus was available to characterize immune exposure.

The PCR made use of 60 Vbeta and 13 Jbeta primers. Sequenced by immunoSEQ multiplex PCR; TCRdb stores in-frame clones only, minus some. The sample holds 150,000 to 200,000 clones, 70% seen once. As concerns this clone: Antigen specificity is unknown.

Sequenced material: PBMCs. This sequence was found in a man aged 18 to 29 in good health and CMV-seropositive. The V and J genes are TRBV2 and TRBJ2-1; TRBD2 agrees at 7 bases. The CDR3: CASSEWEGTTYNEQFF. The CDR3 DNA reads TGTGCCAGCAGTGAATGGGAGGGGACTACCTACAATGAGCAGTTCTTC. The full variable domain, its missing parts supplied by reference TRBV2 and TRBJ2-1, is EPEVTQTPSHQVTQMGQEVILRCVPISNHLYFYWYRQILGQKVEFLVSFYNNEISEKSEIFDDQFSVERPDGSNFTLKIRSTKLEDSAMYFCASSEWEGTTYNEQFFGPGTRLTVL.